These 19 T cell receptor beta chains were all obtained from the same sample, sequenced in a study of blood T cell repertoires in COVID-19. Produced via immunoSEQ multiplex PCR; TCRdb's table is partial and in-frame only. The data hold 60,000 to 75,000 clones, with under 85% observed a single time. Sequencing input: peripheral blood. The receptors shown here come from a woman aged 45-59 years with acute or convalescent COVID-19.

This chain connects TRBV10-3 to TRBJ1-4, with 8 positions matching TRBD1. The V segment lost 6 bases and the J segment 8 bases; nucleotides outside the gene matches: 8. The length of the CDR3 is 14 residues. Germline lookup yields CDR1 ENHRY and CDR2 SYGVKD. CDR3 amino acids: CAIREDRAGEKLFF. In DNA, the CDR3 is TGTGCCATCAGGGAGGACAGGGCGGGCGAAAAACTGTTTTTT.

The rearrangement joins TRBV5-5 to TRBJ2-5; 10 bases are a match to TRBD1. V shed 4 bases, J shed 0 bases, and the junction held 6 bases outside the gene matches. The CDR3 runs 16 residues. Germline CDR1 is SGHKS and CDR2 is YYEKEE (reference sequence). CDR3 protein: CASSLGTGVYQETQYF. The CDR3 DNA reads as TGTGCCAGCAGCCTAGGGACAGGGGTTTACCAAGAGACCCAGTACTTC.

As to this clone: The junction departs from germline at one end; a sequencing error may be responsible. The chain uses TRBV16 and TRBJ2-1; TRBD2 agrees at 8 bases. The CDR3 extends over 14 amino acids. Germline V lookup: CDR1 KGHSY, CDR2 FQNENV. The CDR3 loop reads CASSQSLAGRVMVF. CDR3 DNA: TGTGCCAGCAGCCAATCCCTAGCGGGTCGAGTCATGGTCTTC.

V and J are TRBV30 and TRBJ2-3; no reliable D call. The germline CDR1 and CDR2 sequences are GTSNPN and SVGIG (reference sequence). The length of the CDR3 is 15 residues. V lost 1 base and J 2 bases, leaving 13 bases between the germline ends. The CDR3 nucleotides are TGTGCCTGGAGTGGAAGTGAGGATTACACAGATACGCAGTATTTT. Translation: CAWSGSEDYTDTQYF.

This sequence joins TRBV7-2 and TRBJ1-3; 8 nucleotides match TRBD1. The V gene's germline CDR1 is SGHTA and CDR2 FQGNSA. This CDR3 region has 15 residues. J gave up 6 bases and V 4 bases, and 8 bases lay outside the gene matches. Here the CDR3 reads CASSSRGQAVNTIYF. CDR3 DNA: TGTGCCAGCAGCTCACGGGGACAGGCCGTAAACACCATATATTTT.

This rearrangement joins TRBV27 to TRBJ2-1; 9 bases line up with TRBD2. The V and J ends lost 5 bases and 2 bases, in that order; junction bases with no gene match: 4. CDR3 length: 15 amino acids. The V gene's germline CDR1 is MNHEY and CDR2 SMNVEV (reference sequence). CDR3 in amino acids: CASSLSSGAYNEQFF. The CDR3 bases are TGTGCCAGCAGTCTCTCTAGCGGGGCCTACAATGAGCAGTTCTTC.

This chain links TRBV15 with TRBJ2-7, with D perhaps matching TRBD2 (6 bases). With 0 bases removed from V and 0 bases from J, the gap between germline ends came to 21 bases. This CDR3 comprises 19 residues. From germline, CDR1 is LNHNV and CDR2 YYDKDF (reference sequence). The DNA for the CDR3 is TGTGCCACCAGCAGAGAGAAGGAAGGTAGCGGAAGAAGCTCCTACGAGCAGTACTTC. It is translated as CATSREKEGSGRSSYEQYF.

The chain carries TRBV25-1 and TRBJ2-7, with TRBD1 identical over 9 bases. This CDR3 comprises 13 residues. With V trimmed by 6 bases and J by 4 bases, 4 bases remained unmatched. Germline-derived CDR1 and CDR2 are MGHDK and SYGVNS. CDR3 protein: CASSRTGAYEQYF. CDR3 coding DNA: TGTGCCAGCAGCAGGACAGGGGCTTACGAGCAGTACTTC.

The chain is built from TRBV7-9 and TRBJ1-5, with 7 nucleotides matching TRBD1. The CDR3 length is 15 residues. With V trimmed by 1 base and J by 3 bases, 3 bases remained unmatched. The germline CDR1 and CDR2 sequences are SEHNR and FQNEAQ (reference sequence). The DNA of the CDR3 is TGTGCCAGCAGCTTAGAGGGGGCTACCAATCAGCCCCAGCATTTT. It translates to CASSLEGATNQPQHF.

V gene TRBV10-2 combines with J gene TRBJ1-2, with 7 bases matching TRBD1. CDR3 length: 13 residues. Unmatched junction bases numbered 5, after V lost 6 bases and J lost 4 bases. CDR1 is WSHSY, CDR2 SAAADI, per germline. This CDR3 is CASRGDRAYGYTF. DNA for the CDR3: TGCGCCAGCAGAGGAGACAGGGCCTATGGCTACACCTTC.

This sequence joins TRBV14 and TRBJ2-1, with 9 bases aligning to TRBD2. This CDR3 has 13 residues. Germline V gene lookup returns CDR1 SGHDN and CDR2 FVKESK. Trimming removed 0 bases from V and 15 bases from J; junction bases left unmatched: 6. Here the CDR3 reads CASSQDGGRAGFF. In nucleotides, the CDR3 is TGTGCCAGCAGCCAAGACGGCGGGAGGGCCGGGTTCTTC. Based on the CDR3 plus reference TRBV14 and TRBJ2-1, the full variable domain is EAGVTQFPSHSVIEKGQTVTLRCDPISGHDNLYWYRRVMGKEIKFLLHFVKESKQDESGMPNNRFLAERTGGTYSTLKVQPAELEDSGVYFCASSQDGGRAGFFGPGTRLTVL.

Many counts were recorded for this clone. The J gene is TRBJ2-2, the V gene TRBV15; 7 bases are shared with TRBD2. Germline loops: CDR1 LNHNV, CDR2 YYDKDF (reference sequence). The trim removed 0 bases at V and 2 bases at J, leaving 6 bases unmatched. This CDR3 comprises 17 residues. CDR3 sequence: CATSRDTSSGNTGELFF. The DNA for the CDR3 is TGTGCCACCAGCAGAGATACTTCTAGCGGAAACACCGGGGAGCTGTTTTTT.

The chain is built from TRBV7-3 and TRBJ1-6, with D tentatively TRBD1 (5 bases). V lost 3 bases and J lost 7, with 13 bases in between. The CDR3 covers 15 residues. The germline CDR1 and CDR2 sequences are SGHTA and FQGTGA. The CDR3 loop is CASSFDRSRNSPLHF. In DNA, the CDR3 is TGTGCCAGCAGCTTCGACAGATCGAGGAATTCACCCCTCCACTTT.

This chain's CDR3 is CASSLGLAGNIRELFF. The CDR3 DNA follows: TGTGCCAGCAGCTTAGGTTTAGCGGGAAACATCCGGGAGCTGTTTTTT. The J gene is TRBJ2-2, the V gene TRBV7-9, with 8 positions matching TRBD2. Germline trimming cut 1 base from V and 9 bases from J; bases unmatched to any gene: 10. CDR3 size: 16 residues. The germline V gene has CDR1 SEHNR and CDR2 FQNEAQ (reference sequence). The full variable domain, completed using reference TRBV7-9 and TRBJ2-2, is DTGVSQNPRHKITKRGQNVTFRCDPISEHNRLYWYRQTLGQGPEFLTYFQNEAQLEKSRLLSDRFSAERPKGSFSTLEIQRTEQGDSAMYLCASSLGLAGNIRELFFGEGSRLTVL.

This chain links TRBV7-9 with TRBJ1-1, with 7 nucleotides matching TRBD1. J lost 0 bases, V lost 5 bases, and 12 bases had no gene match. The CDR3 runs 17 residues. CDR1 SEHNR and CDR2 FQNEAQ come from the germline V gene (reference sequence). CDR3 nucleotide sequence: TGTGCCAGCAGCCTGGCCTGGGACAGTGCCCTGAACACTGAAGCTTTCTTT. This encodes CASSLAWDSALNTEAFF.

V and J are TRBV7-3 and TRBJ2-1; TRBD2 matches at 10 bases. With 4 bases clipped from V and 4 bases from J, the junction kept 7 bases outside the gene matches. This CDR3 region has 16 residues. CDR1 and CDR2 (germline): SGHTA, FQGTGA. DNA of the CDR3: TGTGCCAGCAGCTCCGGCGCACTAGCGGGGTACAATGAGCAGTTCTTC. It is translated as CASSSGALAGYNEQFF.

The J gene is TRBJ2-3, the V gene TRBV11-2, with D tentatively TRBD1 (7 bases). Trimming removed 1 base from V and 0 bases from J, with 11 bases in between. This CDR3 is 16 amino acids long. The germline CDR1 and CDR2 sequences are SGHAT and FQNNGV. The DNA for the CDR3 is TGTGCCAGCAGCTTAGGCGGGACAGCTAGCACAGATACGCAGTATTTT. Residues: CASSLGGTASTDTQYF.

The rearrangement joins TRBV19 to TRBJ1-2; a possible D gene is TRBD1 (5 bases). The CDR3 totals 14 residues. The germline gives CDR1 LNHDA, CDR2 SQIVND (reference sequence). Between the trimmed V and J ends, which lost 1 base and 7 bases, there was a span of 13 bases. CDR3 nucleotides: TGTGCCAGTAGTATAGTACCCAAGGGGCCTGGCTACACCTTC. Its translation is CASSIVPKGPGYTF.

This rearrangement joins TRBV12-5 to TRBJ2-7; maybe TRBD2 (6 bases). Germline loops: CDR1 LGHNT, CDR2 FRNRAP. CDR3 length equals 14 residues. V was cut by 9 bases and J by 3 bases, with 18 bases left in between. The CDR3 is CARGGRERHYEQYF. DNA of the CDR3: TGTGCTAGGGGGGGACGGGAGAGACACTACGAGCAGTACTTC.